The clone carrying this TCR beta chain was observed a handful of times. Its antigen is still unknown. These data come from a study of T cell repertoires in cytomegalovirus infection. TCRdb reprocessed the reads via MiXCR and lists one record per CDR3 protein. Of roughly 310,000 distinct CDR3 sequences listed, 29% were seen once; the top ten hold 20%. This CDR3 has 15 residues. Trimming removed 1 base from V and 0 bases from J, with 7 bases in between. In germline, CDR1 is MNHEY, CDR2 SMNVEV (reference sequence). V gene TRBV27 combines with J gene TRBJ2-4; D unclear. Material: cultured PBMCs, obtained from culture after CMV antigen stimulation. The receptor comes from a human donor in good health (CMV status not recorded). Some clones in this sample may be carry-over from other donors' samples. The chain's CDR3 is CASSLLSVAKNIQYF. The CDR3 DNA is TGTGCCAGCAGTTTATTATCGGTAGCCAAAAACATTCAGTACTTC.